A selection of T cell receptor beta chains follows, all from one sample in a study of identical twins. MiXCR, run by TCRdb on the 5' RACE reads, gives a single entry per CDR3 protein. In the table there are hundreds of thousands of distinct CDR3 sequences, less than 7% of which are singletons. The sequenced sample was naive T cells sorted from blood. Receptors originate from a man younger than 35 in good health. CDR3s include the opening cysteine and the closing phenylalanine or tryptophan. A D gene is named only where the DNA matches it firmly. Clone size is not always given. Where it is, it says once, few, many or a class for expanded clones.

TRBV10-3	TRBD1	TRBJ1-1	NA	CAISDGQGTTEAFF	TGTGCCATCAGTGATGGACAGGGAACCACTGAAGCTTTCTTT
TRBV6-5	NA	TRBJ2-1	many	CASSSRRTVLSSYNEQFF	TGTGCCAGCAGTTCCCGTAGGACAGTCCTCTCCTCCTACAATGAGCAGTTCTTC
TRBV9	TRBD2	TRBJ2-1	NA	CASSVVGGRAYNEQFF	TGTGCCAGCAGCGTAGTGGGCGGGAGGGCATACAATGAGCAGTTCTTC
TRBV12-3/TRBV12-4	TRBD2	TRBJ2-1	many	CASRNIAGEQFF	TGTGCCAGCAGAAACATAGCGGGAGAGCAGTTCTTC
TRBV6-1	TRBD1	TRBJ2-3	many	CASRQQGVSDTQYF	TGTGCCAGCAGACAGCAGGGGGTCTCAGATACGCAGTATTTT
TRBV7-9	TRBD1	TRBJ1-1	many	CASNPGQGDTEAFF	TGTGCCAGCAACCCGGGACAGGGTGACACTGAAGCTTTCTTT
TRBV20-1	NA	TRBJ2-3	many	CSARNRDTRSTDTQYF	TGCAGTGCTAGGAACCGGGACACCCGGAGCACAGATACGCAGTATTTT
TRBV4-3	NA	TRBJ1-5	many	CASSQDSSVNQPQHF	TGCGCCAGCAGCCAAGATTCGTCGGTCAATCAGCCCCAGCATTTT
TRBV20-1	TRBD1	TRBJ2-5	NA	CSATAGTGGQETQYF	TGCAGTGCTACAGCCGGGACAGGGGGCCAAGAGACCCAGTACTTC
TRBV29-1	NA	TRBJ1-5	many	CSVEGVGQPQHF	TGCAGCGTTGAAGGGGTTGGTCAGCCCCAGCATTTT
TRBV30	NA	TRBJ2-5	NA	CAWRPGETQYF	TGTGCCTGGAGACCGGGGGAGACCCAGTACTTC
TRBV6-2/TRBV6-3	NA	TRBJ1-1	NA	CASSNRDSMNTEAFF	TGTGCCAGCAGTAACCGGGACTCAATGAACACTGAAGCTTTCTTT
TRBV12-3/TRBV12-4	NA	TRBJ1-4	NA	CASSLLVGGREKLFF	TGTGCCAGCAGTTTATTGGTAGGGGGAAGAGAAAAACTGTTTTTT
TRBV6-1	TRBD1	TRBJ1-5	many	CASSATGGDQPQHF	TGTGCCAGCAGTGCGACAGGGGGCGATCAGCCCCAGCATTTT
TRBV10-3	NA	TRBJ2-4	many	CAISESVSRMAKNIQYF	TGTGCCATCAGTGAGTCGGTCAGTCGGATGGCCAAAAACATTCAGTACTTC
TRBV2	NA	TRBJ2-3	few	CAAGNQGITDTQYF	TGTGCCGCCGGAAACCAGGGGATCACAGATACGCAGTATTTT
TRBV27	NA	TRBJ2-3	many	CASSSQMADTQYF	TGTGCCAGCAGTTCCCAGATGGCAGATACGCAGTATTTT
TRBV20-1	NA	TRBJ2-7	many	CSAKGPSSYEQYF	TGCAGTGCCAAGGGACCGAGCTCCTACGAGCAGTACTTC
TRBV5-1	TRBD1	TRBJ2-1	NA	CASSYGQGAYNEQFF	TGCGCCAGCAGCTACGGACAGGGGGCCTACAATGAGCAGTTCTTC
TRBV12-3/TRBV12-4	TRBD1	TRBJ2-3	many	CASSYMVGQGGPDTQYF	TGTGCCAGCAGTTACATGGTGGGACAGGGAGGGCCAGATACGCAGTATTTT
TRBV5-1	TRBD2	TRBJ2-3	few	CASSWGLAGDTQYF	TGCGCCAGCAGCTGGGGACTAGCAGGAGATACGCAGTATTTT
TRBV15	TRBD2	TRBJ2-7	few	CATSLLAGANEQYF	TGTGCCACCAGCTTACTAGCGGGAGCCAACGAGCAGTACTTC
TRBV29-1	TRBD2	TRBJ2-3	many	CSVEGPSGLTDTQYF	TGCAGCGTTGAAGGGCCTAGCGGACTCACAGATACGCAGTATTTT
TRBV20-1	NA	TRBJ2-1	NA	CSATTGGISGSINNEQFF	TGCAGTGCAACAACAGGGGGGATAAGCGGGAGTATCAACAATGAGCAGTTCTTC
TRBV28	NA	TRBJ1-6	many	CASSWRGGVGSPLHF	TGTGCCAGCAGTTGGCGGGGCGGGGTAGGATCACCCCTCCACTTT
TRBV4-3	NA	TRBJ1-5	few	CASSQDQTPGPQHF	TGCGCCAGCAGCCAAGATCAAACCCCGGGGCCCCAGCATTTT
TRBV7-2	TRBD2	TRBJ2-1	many	CASSLIAGVDNEQFF	TGTGCCAGCAGCTTAATAGCGGGAGTCGACAATGAGCAGTTCTTC
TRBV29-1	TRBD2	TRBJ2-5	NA	CSVGGGGQETQYF	TGCAGCGTTGGAGGCGGGGGTCAAGAGACCCAGTACTTC
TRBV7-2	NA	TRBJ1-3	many	CASSLGDTGNTIYF	TGTGCCAGCAGCTTAGGCGATACTGGAAACACCATATATTTT
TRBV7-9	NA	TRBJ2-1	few	CASSSPPGEYRFF	TGTGCCAGCAGCTCCCCCCCGGGGGAGTATCGGTTCTTC
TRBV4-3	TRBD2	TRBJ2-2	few	CASSQETSGRTGELFF	TGCGCCAGCAGCCAAGAGACTAGCGGGAGGACCGGGGAGCTGTTTTTT
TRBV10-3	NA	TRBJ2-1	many	CATGTAMEQFF	TGTGCCACAGGGACTGCGATGGAGCAGTTCTTC
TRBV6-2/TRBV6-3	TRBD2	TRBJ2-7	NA	CASRRLQGLAGNSYEQYF	TGTGCCAGCAGGAGACTACAGGGACTAGCGGGAAACTCCTACGAGCAGTACTTC
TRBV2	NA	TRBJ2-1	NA	CASTRDQVGEQFF	TGTGCCAGCACCCGGGACCAGGTGGGTGAGCAGTTCTTC
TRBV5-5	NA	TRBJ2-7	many	CATGKASDPYEQYF	TGTGCCACCGGCAAAGCGTCCGATCCCTACGAGCAGTACTTC
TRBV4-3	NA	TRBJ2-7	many	CASSQDLDGGEQYF	TGCGCCAGCAGCCAAGATCTGGACGGCGGCGAGCAGTACTTC
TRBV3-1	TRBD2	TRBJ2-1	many	CASSHPGNLAGTNEQFF	TGTGCCAGCAGCCACCCAGGGAACCTAGCGGGGACCAATGAGCAGTTCTTC
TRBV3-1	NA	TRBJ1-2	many	CASSQGGRGYTF	TGTGCCAGCAGCCAAGGCGGTCGTGGCTACACCTTC
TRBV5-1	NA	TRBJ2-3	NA	CASSAQDTDTQYF	TGCGCCAGCAGCGCTCAAGACACAGATACGCAGTATTTT
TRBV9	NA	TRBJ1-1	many	CASSTGTNTEAFF	TGTGCCAGCAGCACAGGGACGAACACTGAAGCTTTCTTT
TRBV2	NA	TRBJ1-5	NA	CASSSRTAVGNQPQHF	TGTGCCAGCAGTTCCCGGACGGCGGTTGGCAATCAGCCCCAGCATTTT
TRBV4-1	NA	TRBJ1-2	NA	CASSQGLGFRGYTF	TGCGCCAGCAGCCAAGGTCTGGGTTTTCGTGGCTACACCTTC
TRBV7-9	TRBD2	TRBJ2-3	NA	CASSPRTSGSPDTQYF	TGTGCCAGCAGCCCTAGGACTAGCGGGTCTCCGGATACGCAGTATTTT
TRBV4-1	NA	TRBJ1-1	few	CASSQDEMGQAEAFF	TGCGCCAGCAGCCAAGACGAGATGGGGCAGGCTGAAGCTTTCTTT
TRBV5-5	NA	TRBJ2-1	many	CASSLSGNNEQFF	TGTGCCAGCAGCTTGTCAGGGAACAATGAGCAGTTCTTC
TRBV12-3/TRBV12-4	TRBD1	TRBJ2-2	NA	CASREDRYTGELFF	TGTGCCAGCAGGGAGGACAGGTACACCGGGGAGCTGTTTTTT
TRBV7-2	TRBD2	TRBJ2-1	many	CASSGAGTSVLEQFF	TGTGCCAGCAGCGGGGCCGGGACTAGCGTCCTTGAGCAGTTCTTC
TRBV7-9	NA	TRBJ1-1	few	CASSSDSTPGAFF	TGTGCCAGCAGCTCGGACAGCACCCCAGGAGCTTTCTTT
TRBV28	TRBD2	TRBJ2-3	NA	CASILAGGDSTDTQYF	TGTGCCAGCATCTTAGCGGGAGGGGATAGCACAGATACGCAGTATTTT
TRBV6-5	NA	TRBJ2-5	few	CASSYVAEGETQYF	TGTGCCAGCAGTTACGTGGCGGAGGGAGAGACCCAGTACTTC
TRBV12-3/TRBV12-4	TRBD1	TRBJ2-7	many	CASSFTGTVSYEQYF	TGTGCCAGCAGTTTCACCGGGACAGTCTCCTACGAGCAGTACTTC
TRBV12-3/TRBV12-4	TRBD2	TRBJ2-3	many	CASSLGSGRRTDTQYF	TGTGCCAGCAGTTTAGGGAGCGGGAGGCGCACAGATACGCAGTATTTT
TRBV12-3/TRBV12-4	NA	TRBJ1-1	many	CASSRTAMNTEAFF	TGTGCCAGCAGTCGGACGGCCATGAACACTGAAGCTTTCTTT
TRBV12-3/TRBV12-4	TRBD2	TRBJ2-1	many	CASSGLAGGSLPRRNEQFF	TGTGCCAGCAGTGGACTAGCGGGAGGATCCCTACCCAGGAGGAATGAGCAGTTCTTC
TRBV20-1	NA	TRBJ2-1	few	CSADSGIQFF	TGCAGTGCGGATAGCGGTATTCAGTTCTTC
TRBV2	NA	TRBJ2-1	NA	CASSDESGYNEQFF	TGTGCCAGCAGTGACGAGAGCGGTTACAATGAGCAGTTCTTC
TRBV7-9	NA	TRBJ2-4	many	CASSPPLAKNIQYF	TGTGCCAGCAGCCCCCCTCTAGCCAAAAACATTCAGTACTTC
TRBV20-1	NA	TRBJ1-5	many	CSARDEGVDQPQHF	TGCAGTGCTAGAGACGAGGGGGTTGATCAGCCCCAGCATTTT
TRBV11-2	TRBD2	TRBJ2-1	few	CASSSLGGLARNEQFF	TGTGCCAGCAGCTCCTTAGGGGGACTAGCGCGCAATGAGCAGTTCTTC
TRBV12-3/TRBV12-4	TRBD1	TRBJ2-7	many	CASRGQGYYEQYF	TGTGCCAGCAGGGGACAGGGCTACTACGAGCAGTACTTC